Detailed here is one T cell receptor beta chain. Antigen specificity is unknown. Here the CDR3 omits its conserved ending phenylalanine or tryptophan, so a read error is the likely source. It is unclear where the CDR3 begins or ends on the DNA, so no DNA is shown, and the CDR3 is as TCRdb lists it. The data were obtained in a study of liver allograft versus peripheral blood T cells. Study-level information: The authors compared T cell receptor repertoires in transplanted livers with those in the peripheral blood of recipients. Study-wide results and caveats: Liver allograft T cell receptor repertoires were reported to differ from peripheral blood repertoires.

Termini included, the CDR3 measures 9 amino acids. Using its own MiXCR run on the reads, TCRdb lists one record per CDR3 protein. In the table there are thousands of distinct CDR3 sequences, 15% of which are singletons. The source of this sequence is a human patient who had a liver transplant. Certain T cells may be donor cells from the graft. The J gene is TRBJ2-1, the V gene TRBV5-3. TRBV5-3 is given ORF status, its function remaining uncertain. This CDR3 is CARSLERFS.